This T cell receptor beta chain came from a study of cytomegalovirus exposure and HLA in healthy donors. Germline V lookup: CDR1 SGHKS, CDR2 YYEKEE (reference sequence). The V gene end was trimmed by 1 base and the J gene end by 5 bases; junction bases not matched to a gene: 10. This CDR3 comprises 16 residues. Broader study findings: Cytomegalovirus association was assigned to some 160 TCR beta chains. In vitro confirmation showed three CMV-associated chains to be CMV antigen specific. Most TCR sequences proved rare, with some public TCRs found in many donors. Diagnosis of cytomegalovirus status made by the classifier reportedly showed high specificity and sensitivity.

Concerning this clone itself: Its antigen is not known.

Sequencing was performed with immunoSEQ multiplex PCR; in TCRdb, only in-frame clones are kept and a portion is missing. The profile shows about 180,000 clones, around nine tenths of them singletons. The chain employs TRBV5-5 and TRBJ1-1; 8 bases fit TRBD1. The receptor comes from a man aged 18 to 30 in good health and CMV-seropositive. Sequencing used PBMCs. The CDR3 DNA reads as TGTGCCAGCAGCTTGACCGGGACAGGTTCTATGACTGAAGCTTTCTTT. Amino acid sequence: CASSLTGTGSMTEAFF. The full variable domain, its missing parts supplied by reference TRBV5-5 and TRBJ1-1, is DAGVTQSPTHLIKTRGQQVTLRCSPISGHKSVSWYQQVLGQGPQFIFQYYEKEERGRGNFPDRFSARQFPNYSSELNVNALLLGDSALYLCASSLTGTGSMTEAFFGQGTRLTVV.